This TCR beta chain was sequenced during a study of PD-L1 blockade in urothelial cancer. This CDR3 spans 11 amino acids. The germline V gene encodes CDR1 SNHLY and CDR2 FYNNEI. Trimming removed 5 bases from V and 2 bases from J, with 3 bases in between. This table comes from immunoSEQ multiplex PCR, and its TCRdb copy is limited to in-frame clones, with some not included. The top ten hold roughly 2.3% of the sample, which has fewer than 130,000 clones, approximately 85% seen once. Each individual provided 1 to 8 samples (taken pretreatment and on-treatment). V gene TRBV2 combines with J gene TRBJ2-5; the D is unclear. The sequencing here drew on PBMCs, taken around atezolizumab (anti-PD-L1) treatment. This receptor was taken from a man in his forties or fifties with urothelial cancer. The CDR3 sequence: CASSYQETQYF. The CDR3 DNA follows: TGTGCCAGCAGTTATCAAGAGACCCAGTACTTC.